This T cell receptor (beta chain) was recorded in a study of T-cell reconstitution after alpha-beta-depleted transplantation in children. Whole-study findings and limits: T cells produced anew were the main source of T-cell counts and diversity one year after transplant. Several hundred expanded graft clones reportedly gave rise to the alpha-beta T cells present about two months after transplant.

Unique molecular identifiers were incorporated when the TCRbeta library was constructed. Using its own MiXCR run on the PCR reads, TCRdb lists one record per CDR3 protein. The table includes around 800,000 distinct CDR3 sequences, roughly 15% detected once. As regards this clonotype: Its specificity is unknown.

With V trimmed by 0 bases and J by 4 bases, 7 bases remained unmatched. This CDR3 is 15 amino acids long. CDR1 SQVTM and CDR2 ANQGSEA come from the germline V gene. The TCR was taken from a male patient younger than 18 who had a stem cell transplant for acute lymphoblastic leukemia, so the T cells may come from the graft donor. The input for sequencing was PBMCs, mostly from graft donor cells, taken 360 days after TCRalphabeta/CD19-depleted stem cell transplant. The V call is TRBV29-1, the J call TRBJ2-5; 8 bases are a match to TRBD1. This CDR3 reads CSVEEDGTGLETQYF. The CDR3 DNA follows: TGCAGCGTTGAAGAAGACGGGACAGGATTAGAGACCCAGTACTTC.